Presented here are 27 T cell receptor beta chains from one specimen sequenced in a study of identical twins. MiXCR, run by TCRdb on the 5' RACE reads, gives a single entry per CDR3 protein. The data show 500,000 to 650,000 distinct CDR3 sequences, with about a fifth seen just once and approximately 0.52% held by the top ten. This sample also appeared in a second study, on yellow fever vaccine responses in identical twins.

The sample was CD4+ T cells sorted from blood. These receptors were taken from a woman under 30 in good health.

The chain uses TRBV6-1 and TRBJ2-3, with a possible D match to TRBD1 (6 bases). The CDR3 runs 13 residues. Germline V lookup: CDR1 MNHNS, CDR2 SASEGT. V was trimmed by 7 bases and J by 2 bases, leaving 10 bases between them. CDR3 DNA sequence: TGTGCCAGCAACAGGGATTTCACAGATACGCAGTATTTT. This codes for CASNRDFTDTQYF.

At least ten counts were recorded for this clonotype. The J gene is TRBJ2-1, the V gene TRBV5-1, with D possibly TRBD2 on 6 matching bases. The CDR3 has 16 residues. Germline V lookup: CDR1 SGHRS, CDR2 YFSETQ. The V end was cut by 0 bases, the J end by 0 bases, with 10 bases between. CDR3 bases: TGCGCCAGCAGCTTGGTTCCCGGGGGCTCCTACAATGAGCAGTTCTTC. It yields the protein CASSLVPGGSYNEQFF.

The chain has TRBV20-1 and TRBJ2-7; tentative D call: TRBD1 (5 bases). The CDR3 has 11 residues. Germline loops: CDR1 DFQATT, CDR2 SNEGSKA (reference sequence). As DNA, the CDR3 is TGCAGTGCTAGAGATGGGTCAGGGTTTGGCGTC. This sequence encodes CSARDGSGFGV.

The genes are TRBV3-1 and TRBJ2-2, with TRBD1 as a possible D gene (6 bases). The CDR3 spans 15 residues. Germline-derived CDR1 and CDR2 are LGHDT and YNNKEL (reference sequence). Trimming shortened V by 4 bases and J by 3 bases, and 12 bases separated the two germline ends. CDR3 region: CASSPGTQHTGELFF. The CDR3 DNA follows: TGTGCCAGCAGCCCCGGGACACAGCACACCGGGGAGCTGTTTTTT.

This clonotype has only a few counts. This sequence joins TRBV20-1 and TRBJ2-1; 11 nucleotides match TRBD2. The germline V gene encodes CDR1 DFQATT and CDR2 SNEGSKA (reference sequence). The V gene end was trimmed by 5 bases and the J gene end by 9 bases; junction bases not matched to a gene: 6. The CDR3 loop spans 13 amino acids. CDR3 amino acids: CSASLAGGREQFF. The CDR3 DNA follows: TGCAGTGCTTCGCTAGCGGGGGGTCGTGAGCAGTTCTTC.

Many counts were recorded for this clonotype. The V call is TRBV6-2 or TRBV6-3, the J call TRBJ2-1; D is tentatively TRBD1 or TRBD2 (5 bases each). Trimming removed 9 bases at V and 7 bases at J, with 10 bases between. The CDR3 is 11 amino acids. Germline V gives CDR1 MNHEY, CDR2 SVGEGT. This chain's CDR3 is CARWGKNEQFF. As DNA, the CDR3 is TGTGCCAGATGGGGGAAGAATGAGCAGTTCTTC.

The chain couples TRBV28 to TRBJ2-7, with D perhaps given as TRBD1 or TRBD2 (6 bases each). V was pared by 8 bases and J by 2 bases, with 13 bases between. Germline values: CDR1 MDHEN, CDR2 SYDVKM. This CDR3 is built from 13 residues. The CDR3 sequence: CASRGGGTYEQYF. The CDR3 DNA reads as TGTGCCAGCCGTGGAGGGGGAACCTACGAGCAGTACTTC.

This clonotype was picked up a small number of times. V is TRBV7-9 and J is TRBJ2-7, with 8 bases matching TRBD2. CDR3 size: 14 residues. Germline V gene sequence: CDR1 SEHNR, CDR2 FQNEAQ (reference sequence). V dropped 0 bases and J dropped 2; count of bases not matched to a gene: 0. The chain's CDR3 is CASSLALAAYEQYF. The CDR3 DNA reads as TGTGCCAGCAGCTTAGCACTAGCGGCCTACGAGCAGTACTTC.

The V call is TRBV9, the J call TRBJ2-1, with TRBD2 matching 9 bases. The CDR3 totals 15 residues. The ends lost 0 bases at V and 6 bases at J; junction bases unmatched: 4. Germline V gives CDR1 SGDLS, CDR2 YYNGEE. The CDR3: CASSVATSGSNEQFF. The CDR3 DNA is TGTGCCAGCAGCGTAGCAACTAGCGGGTCCAATGAGCAGTTCTTC.

The chain recombines TRBV7-9 with TRBJ1-1; 8 nucleotides match TRBD1. The germline V gene encodes CDR1 SEHNR and CDR2 FQNEAQ (reference sequence). The CDR3 totals 14 residues. V trimming: 5 bases; J trimming: 0 bases; junction bases outside the gene matches: 2. CDR3 coding DNA: TGTGCCAGCAGCGCACAGGGGGTGAACACTGAAGCTTTCTTT. Its protein is CASSAQGVNTEAFF. Full variable domain (remainder filled in from reference TRBV7-9 and TRBJ1-1): DTGVSQNPRHKITKRGQNVTFRCDPISEHNRLYWYRQTLGQGPEFLTYFQNEAQLEKSRLLSDRFSAERPKGSFSTLEIQRTEQGDSAMYLCASSAQGVNTEAFFGQGTRLTVV.

J is TRBJ2-5 and V is TRBV20-1; TRBD2 matches 14 bases. Germline trimming cut 6 bases from V and 5 bases from J; bases unmatched to any gene: 11. This CDR3 has 16 amino acids. Germline V lookup: CDR1 DFQATT, CDR2 SNEGSKA (reference sequence). The CDR3 is CSALSGLAGVKETQYF. The CDR3 nucleotides are TGCAGTGCCCTATCGGGACTAGCGGGAGTCAAGGAGACCCAGTACTTC.

By sample share, this clonotype is medium-sized. CDR3 nucleotide sequence: TGTGCCAGCAGCTTATTGGAGGGCCTATACAATGAGCAGTTCTTC. This gives the protein CASSLLEGLYNEQFF. V usage is TRBV7-2 and J usage is TRBJ2-1; D is perhaps TRBD2 (6 bases). CDR3 length: 15 amino acids. The germline V gene encodes CDR1 SGHTA and CDR2 FQGNSA. The V gene lost 2 bases and the J gene lost 4 bases, with 12 bases spanning the gap.

This clonotype occurred once. V gene TRBV5-1 combines with J gene TRBJ2-3; 10 bases fit TRBD2. Germline CDR1 is SGHRS and CDR2 is YFSETQ. The CDR3 totals 15 residues. J was trimmed by 6 bases and V by 0 bases; bases with no gene match: 4. The CDR3 nucleotides are TGCGCCAGCAGCTTGGAGCTAGCGGGAGTTGATACGCAGTATTTT. Its translation is CASSLELAGVDTQYF.

This clonotype has only a few counts. V and J are TRBV5-1 and TRBJ1-1; D not certain. Per germline, CDR1 SGHRS and CDR2 YFSETQ. Trimming removed 3 bases from V and 4 bases from J, with 10 bases in between. The CDR3 extends over 13 amino acids. The CDR3 reads CASSSGDSTEAFF. The CDR3 DNA reads as TGCGCCAGCAGCTCGGGTGATAGCACTGAAGCTTTCTTT.

Only a few counts were recorded for this clonotype. The chain combines TRBV29-1 with TRBJ2-3, with D tentatively TRBD1 (6 bases). This CDR3 has 16 residues. Trimming stripped 2 bases from V and 2 bases from J, with 17 bases between. Germline V gene data show CDR1 as SQVTM and CDR2 as ANQGSEA. The CDR3 DNA sequence: TGCAGCGTTGAATCGCGCAGGGGCGGGCACACAGATACGCAGTATTTT. Translated, it gives CSVESRRGGHTDTQYF.

This clonotype was seen more than once but under ten times. The rearrangement uses TRBV27 and TRBJ2-2, with D perhaps given as TRBD1 or TRBD2 (5 bases each). The CDR3 extends over 17 amino acids. V lost 6 bases, J lost 1 base, and 18 bases lay in between. Germline assignment: CDR1 MNHEY and CDR2 SMNVEV (reference sequence). The CDR3 region is CASSRLQGVGNTGELFF. CDR3 bases: TGTGCCAGCAGCCGCCTTCAGGGAGTAGGGAACACCGGGGAGCTGTTTTTT.

This clonotype appeared many times. V is TRBV12-3 or TRBV12-4 and J is TRBJ1-5; perhaps TRBD1 as D (6 bases). There are 16 residues in the CDR3. V was cut by 5 bases and J by 7 bases, with 21 bases left in between. The CDR3 protein is CASSPRTGGRRQPQHF. The CDR3 DNA is TGTGCCAGCAGTCCAAGGACGGGGGGGCGTCGGCAGCCCCAGCATTTT.

This rearrangement joins TRBV9 to TRBJ2-7; 8 bases agree with TRBD1. The germline gives CDR1 SGDLS, CDR2 YYNGEE. The CDR3 has 16 amino acids. Trimming at V came to 0 bases and at J to 6 bases, leaving 11 bases not matched to a gene. In DNA, the CDR3 is TGTGCCAGCAGCGTAGCTGGTGGGACAGGCGGTCGCGAGCAGTACTTC. Protein: CASSVAGGTGGREQYF.

The chain uses TRBV5-1 and TRBJ2-5, with 15 bases that match TRBD2. Looked up from germline, CDR1 is SGHRS and CDR2 is YFSETQ. This CDR3 has 15 amino acids. J gave up 9 bases and V 7 bases, and 10 bases lay outside the gene matches. The CDR3 DNA follows: TGCGCCAGCCGACCGGGACTAGCGGGAGGAGGGGCCCAGTACTTC. Protein: CASRPGLAGGGAQYF.

The rearrangement joins TRBV2 to TRBJ2-1; 8 bases line up with TRBD2. Germline loops: CDR1 SNHLY, CDR2 FYNNEI. J was trimmed by 6 bases and V by 0 bases; bases with no gene match: 4. The CDR3 is 15 residues long. The CDR3 is CASSEAGLALNEQFF. DNA of the CDR3: TGTGCCAGCAGTGAAGCCGGACTAGCTCTCAATGAGCAGTTCTTC.

The rearrangement joins TRBV7-2 to TRBJ1-6; the D is unclear. The CDR3 length is 13 residues. From germline, CDR1 is SGHTA and CDR2 FQGNSA. The V gene lost 6 bases and the J gene lost 3 bases, with 6 bases spanning the gap. CDR3 in amino acids: CASSLNYNSPLHF. In DNA, the CDR3 is TGTGCCAGCAGTTTGAACTATAATTCACCCCTCCACTTT.

The chain couples TRBV28 to TRBJ2-4, with 7 bases identical to TRBD1. This CDR3 spans 15 amino acids. Looked up from germline, CDR1 is MDHEN and CDR2 is SYDVKM. The V gene end was trimmed by 7 bases and the J gene end by 4 bases; junction bases not matched to a gene: 10. The CDR3 here is CASNGQDLSKNIQYF. The CDR3, as DNA: TGTGCCAGCAATGGACAGGATCTATCGAAAAACATTCAGTACTTC. The whole variable domain, filled in from reference TRBV28 and TRBJ2-4, reads DVKVTQSSRYLVKRTGEKVFLECVQDMDHENMFWYRQDPGLGLRLIYFSYDVKMKEKGDIPEGYSVSREKKERFSLILESASTNQTSMYLCASNGQDLSKNIQYFGAGTRLSVL.

The table lists this clonotype with a few counts. CDR3 sequence (DNA): TGCAGCGTTGTAGGGGGGGGCCCTGGGACAGATACGCAGTATTTT. Amino acids: CSVVGGGPGTDTQYF. J is TRBJ2-3 and V is TRBV29-1, with a tentative D call TRBD2 (7 bases). Germline CDR1 SQVTM, CDR2 ANQGSEA. This CDR3 comprises 15 residues. The germline V and J ends were trimmed by 4 bases and 3 bases, with 17 bases remaining between them.

The chain has TRBV3-1 and TRBJ2-4, with D possibly matching TRBD1 (6 bases). This CDR3 is 14 amino acids long. The V gene lost 3 bases and the J gene lost 9 bases, with 15 bases spanning the gap. CDR1 is LGHDT, CDR2 YNNKEL, per germline (reference sequence). The CDR3 is CASSQAGVRSIQYF. Written as DNA, the CDR3 is TGTGCCAGCAGCCAGGCAGGGGTTCGTAGCATTCAGTACTTC.

This chain uses TRBV12-3 or TRBV12-4 with TRBJ2-1, with 7 bases that match TRBD2. Unmatched junction bases numbered 3, after V lost 3 bases and J lost 1 base. This CDR3 spans 15 amino acids. CDR3 nucleotides: TGTGCCAGCAGTTTCGCGGGAGTATCCTACAATGAGCAGTTCTTC. This sequence encodes CASSFAGVSYNEQFF.

This clonotype was counted a few times. The V and J genes are TRBV5-1 and TRBJ2-2; 11 bases line up with TRBD2. Germline lookup yields CDR1 SGHRS and CDR2 YFSETQ. The J segment lost 4 bases and the V segment lost 4 bases, leaving 9 bases of the junction unmatched. CDR3 length: 17 residues. The CDR3 reads CASSLALAGALTGELFF. Written as DNA, the CDR3 is TGCGCCAGCAGCCTGGCACTAGCGGGAGCGCTCACCGGGGAGCTGTTTTTT.

V and J are TRBV12-3 or TRBV12-4 and TRBJ2-3; 7 bases agree with TRBD2. The trim removed 8 bases at V and 4 bases at J, leaving 6 bases unmatched. The CDR3 spans 13 residues. The CDR3 DNA sequence: TGTGCCAGCCACCTACTAGCGCCAGATACGCAGTATTTT. Translated, it gives CASHLLAPDTQYF.